The present T cell receptor beta chain was sequenced within a study of tumor-infiltrating lymphocytes in oesophageal squamous cell carcinoma. From the PCR reads, TCRdb called clonotypes with MiXCR, one entry per CDR3 protein. The sample yields about 11,000 distinct CDR3 sequences, 40% to 65% seen once. The CDR3 extends over 13 amino acids. V was pared by 2 bases and J by 3 bases, with 6 bases between. Within the sample, this clonotype is large. This chain links TRBV12-3 or TRBV12-4 with TRBJ2-3; possible D gene TRBD1, 5 bases. This TCR came from a female donor with esophageal squamous cell carcinoma. What was sequenced was esophageal tumor tissue. This chain's CDR3 is CASSLHRTDTQYF. The CDR3 bases are TGTGCCAGCAGTTTACACAGGACAGATACGCAGTATTTT.